This T cell receptor (beta chain) originates from a study of identical twins. This clonotype has only a few counts. TCRdb re-analysed the 5' RACE reads in MiXCR, keeping a single row per CDR3 protein. The top ten hold 8.5% to 10% of the sample, which has approximately 240,000 distinct CDR3 sequences, around 15% seen once. V lost 3 bases and J lost 5, with 9 bases in between. CDR3 length: 13 amino acids. Germline-derived CDR1 and CDR2 are SEHNR and FQNEAQ (reference sequence). The sequence was obtained from a woman aged 18-35 years in good health. The sample was memory (CD45RO+) T cells sorted from blood. The chain couples TRBV7-9 to TRBJ2-3, with D possibly matching TRBD2 (5 bases). The CDR3: CASSFNRGDTQYF. The CDR3 bases are TGTGCCAGCAGCTTCAATCGGGGAGATACGCAGTATTTT.